These 24 T cell receptor beta chains came from one sample sequenced in a study of T cell responses to AZD1222 COVID-19 vaccine (dated by TCRdb to 2020 to 2022). This specimen's time point label, per the study, means: baseline before first vaccination. The library relied on the immunoSEQ multiplex PCR assay. The table comes from immuneACCESS by way of TCRdb, which keeps in-frame sequences with V and J called. Part of the clones is missing from these tables; in studies checked, under half for an unresolved V gene and the rest for unknown reasons. The sample contains about 140,000 clones, 75% to 90% of them found a single time. The ten largest clones capture around 8% of the sample. The sequenced sample was peripheral blood, obtained on day 0 of AZD1222 vaccination. All receptors come from an adult in good health.

This clone was seen only once. The gene calls are TRBV6-5 and TRBJ1-1; D may be TRBD1 (5 bases). Trimming stripped 5 bases from V and 0 bases from J, with 13 bases between. The CDR3 is 15 amino acids. CDR1 MNHEY and CDR2 SVGAGI come from the germline V gene. CDR3 loop: CASSTPDTMNTEAFF. In nucleotides, the CDR3 is TGTGCCAGCAGTACGCCGGACACTATGAACACTGAAGCTTTCTTT.

The V call is TRBV5-6, the J call TRBJ1-2; D not resolved. CDR3 size: 15 residues. Per the germline V gene, CDR1 is SGHDT and CDR2 is YYEEEE. The V end lost 6 bases, the J end lost 2 bases, and 17 bases lay between the germline ends. This chain's CDR3 is CASIPSPGSNYGYTF. The CDR3, as DNA: TGTGCCAGCATCCCCAGCCCAGGCAGCAACTATGGCTACACCTTC.

The chain combines TRBV6-5 with TRBJ1-5; possible D gene TRBD1, 5 bases. Germline V gene lookup returns CDR1 MNHEY and CDR2 SVGAGI. The CDR3 contains 14 residues. Trimming removed 5 bases from V and 0 bases from J, with 8 bases in between. The chain's CDR3 is CASSNGGSNQPQHF. The CDR3 region has the DNA TGTGCCAGCAGTAACGGGGGTAGCAATCAGCCCCAGCATTTT.

The rearrangement links TRBV19 to TRBJ1-6, with TRBD1 as a possible D gene (5 bases). CDR1 and CDR2 (germline): LNHDA, SQIVND (reference sequence). V was shortened by 5 bases and J by 0 bases, with 14 bases between the two germline ends. The CDR3 loop spans 17 amino acids. CDR3 amino acids: CASSDRTPSSYNSPLHF. CDR3 in DNA: TGTGCCAGTAGTGATCGGACACCGAGCTCCTATAATTCACCCCTCCACTTT. Using reference TRBV19 and TRBJ1-6 for the parts outside the CDR3, the full variable domain is DGGITQSPKYLFRKEGQNVTLSCEQNLNHDAMYWYRQDPGQGLRLIYYSQIVNDFQKGDIAEGYSVSREKKESFPLTVTSAQKNPTAFYLCASSDRTPSSYNSPLHFGNGTRLTVT.

The V gene is TRBV18, the J gene TRBJ1-2; 7 nucleotides match TRBD1. The germline V gene encodes CDR1 KGHSH and CDR2 LQKENI. V trimming: 6 bases; J trimming: 6 bases; junction bases outside the gene matches: 13. The CDR3 sequence is 15 residues long. The CDR3 spells CASSGVNRGLDGYTF. The DNA for the CDR3 is TGTGCCAGCTCGGGGGTTAACAGGGGCCTTGATGGCTACACCTTC.

For the CDR3, the DNA is TGTGCCAGTAGTAACCCCGGGTCGAGCCAGCCCCAGCATTTT. Translation: CASSNPGSSQPQHF. The rearrangement uses TRBV19 and TRBJ1-5; no reliable D call. Germline V gene lookup returns CDR1 LNHDA and CDR2 SQIVND (reference sequence). V lost 4 bases, J lost 7 bases, and 14 bases lay in between. The CDR3 totals 14 residues. Together with reference TRBV19 and TRBJ1-5, the CDR3 gives the full variable domain: DGGITQSPKYLFRKEGQNVTLSCEQNLNHDAMYWYRQDPGQGLRLIYYSQIVNDFQKGDIAEGYSVSREKKESFPLTVTSAQKNPTAFYLCASSNPGSSQPQHFGDGTRLSIL.

The gene calls are TRBV9 and TRBJ1-3; D call uncertain. The germline gives CDR1 SGDLS, CDR2 YYNGEE. The CDR3 loop spans 14 amino acids. V lost 0 bases to trimming and J lost 0 bases, with 4 bases between them. CDR3 sequence (DNA): TGTGCCAGCAGCGTAGATAGCTCTGGAAACACCATATATTTT. Translation: CASSVDSSGNTIYF.

This chain connects TRBV3-1 (or the pseudogene TRBV3-2) to TRBJ1-2, with a possible D match to TRBD1 (6 bases). V was clipped by 1 base and J by 7 bases, with 16 bases between them. This CDR3 region has 15 residues. From germline, CDR1 is LGHDT and CDR2 YNNKEL (reference sequence). The CDR3 DNA sequence: TGTGCCAGCAGCCAAGGTCATTGGGGGGCGGTTGGCTACACCTTC. This translates into CASSQGHWGAVGYTF.

The chain is built from TRBV6-5 and TRBJ2-5; D is perhaps TRBD2 (7 bases). The CDR3 length is 16 residues. V lost 0 bases and J lost 7, with 18 bases in between. CDR1 and CDR2 (germline): MNHEY, SVGAGI. The CDR3 DNA follows: TGTGCCAGCAGTTACTCAGTCGGGGGGCGCGATGGGACCCAGTACTTC. Protein: CASSYSVGGRDGTQYF.

This clone showed up just once. The chain's CDR3 is CASSPGLSGSKTQYF. Here the CDR3 DNA reads TGTGCCAGCAGCCCCGGGCTTAGCGGGAGTAAGACCCAGTACTTC. The rearrangement uses TRBV3-1 (or the pseudogene TRBV3-2) and TRBJ2-5; the match to TRBD2 covers 9 bases. The CDR3 spans 15 residues. The junction had 9 bases not matched to a gene; V was cut back by 4 bases and J by 6 bases. Germline V lookup: CDR1 LGHDT, CDR2 YNNKEL (reference sequence).

The chain has TRBV7-9 and TRBJ2-3; tentatively, D is TRBD2 (8 bases). From germline, CDR1 is SEHNR and CDR2 FQNEAQ (reference sequence). This CDR3 is 16 amino acids long. Between the trimmed V and J ends, which lost 8 bases and 2 bases, there was a span of 20 bases. The CDR3 region has the DNA TGTGCCAGCCCGCCAGGGGGAGCGGGGGCCACAGATACGCAGTATTTT. Translating it yields CASPPGGAGATDTQYF.

The chain couples TRBV5-1 to TRBJ2-7, with D uncertain. The CDR3 length is 13 residues. V was trimmed by 0 bases and J by 2 bases, leaving 6 bases between them. Germline CDR1 reads SGHRS; CDR2 reads YFSETQ. CDR3 in DNA: TGCGCCAGCAGCTTGGAGGGCCCCTACGAGCAGTACTTC. Its translation is CASSLEGPYEQYF.

V and J are TRBV15 and TRBJ1-2, with 12 bases identical to TRBD1. This CDR3 has 14 amino acids. CDR1 and CDR2 (germline): LNHNV, YYDKDF (reference sequence). J gave up 14 bases and V 3 bases, and 10 bases lay outside the gene matches. CDR3 sequence: CATSSGGTGGRGTF. CDR3 in DNA: TGTGCCACCAGCAGTGGGGGGACAGGGGGCCGTGGAACCTTC.

This chain links TRBV29-1 with TRBJ1-2; D gene unclear. This CDR3 has 14 residues. Trimming left V 1 base short and J 6 bases short, with 15 bases between. CDR1 is SQVTM and CDR2 is ANQGSEA in the germline V gene. The CDR3 DNA is TGCAGCGTTGAAGGGCAGGCCATTAGGGATGGCTACACCTTC. This sequence encodes CSVEGQAIRDGYTF.

This clone was observed a single time. The chain combines TRBV3-1 (or the pseudogene TRBV3-2) with TRBJ2-7; TRBD2 aligns across 11 bases. The CDR3 is 16 residues long. The trim removed 1 base at V and 7 bases at J, leaving 9 bases unmatched. Germline V gene lookup returns CDR1 LGHDT and CDR2 YNNKEL (reference sequence). DNA of the CDR3: TGTGCCAGCAGCCAAGGACTAGCGGGATTCCTGGGTGAGCAGTACTTC. As protein: CASSQGLAGFLGEQYF.

This clone appeared once. This chain connects TRBV18 to TRBJ1-2; D is undetermined. Trimming took off 0 bases at V and 8 bases at J, with 13 bases between the two ends. The V gene's germline CDR1 is KGHSH and CDR2 LQKENI. This CDR3 comprises 14 residues. The CDR3 region has the DNA TGTGCCAGCTCACCACCCCAGCGGACTGGAGGCTACACCTTC. Translated: CASSPPQRTGGYTF.

The gene calls are TRBV7-8 and TRBJ1-1; TRBD1 agrees at 7 bases. Germline values: CDR1 SGHVS, CDR2 FQNEAQ. The CDR3 spans 18 residues. Trimming cost V 2 bases and J 0 bases; bases outside gene matches: 12. The CDR3 sequence: CASSLFEDQGGMNTEAFF. DNA for the CDR3: TGTGCCAGCAGCTTATTTGAGGATCAGGGGGGGATGAACACTGAAGCTTTCTTT.

This chain links TRBV4-2 with TRBJ2-7; 10 bases match TRBD2. Germline V lookup: CDR1 LGHNA, CDR2 YNFKEQ. J gave up 5 bases and V 0 bases, and 7 bases lay outside the gene matches. The CDR3 contains 16 residues. The CDR3 DNA reads TGTGCCAGCAGCCAAGAGGCGAGCGGGGGGGCGGACGAGCAGTACTTC. Amino acid sequence: CASSQEASGGADEQYF.

V usage is TRBV30 and J usage is TRBJ1-2; a weak D match, TRBD1 (5 bases). The germline V and J ends were trimmed by 0 bases and 2 bases, with 10 bases remaining between them. CDR1 is GTSNPN, CDR2 SVGIG, per germline (reference sequence). The CDR3 has 14 residues. The DNA of the CDR3 is TGTGCCTGGAGTGTTTTAGCAGGGAACTATGGCTACACCTTC. It codes for CAWSVLAGNYGYTF. The full variable domain, rest sourced from reference TRBV30 and TRBJ1-2, is SQTIHQWPATLVQPVGSPLSLECTVEGTSNPNLYWYRQAAGRGLQLLFYSVGIGQISSEVPQNLSASRPQDRQFILSSKKLLLSDSGFYLCAWSVLAGNYGYTFGSGTRLTVV.

The genes are TRBV5-4 and TRBJ1-2, with D hard to call. The CDR3 has 13 amino acids. Germline CDR1 is SGHNT and CDR2 is YYREEE (reference sequence). Trimming took 3 bases from V and 1 from J, leaving 7 bases between them. In nucleotides, the CDR3 is TGTGCCAGCAGCTCTCAGGATAACTATGGCTACACCTTC. Translated, it gives CASSSQDNYGYTF.

A few counts support this clone. The CDR3 reads CASSLGLSSSYNEQFF. CDR3 coding DNA: TGTGCCAGCAGCTTGGGACTTTCTAGCTCCTACAATGAGCAGTTCTTC. The chain carries TRBV7-2 and TRBJ2-1, with D perhaps TRBD2 (6 bases). The germline CDR1 and CDR2 sequences are SGHTA and FQGNSA. V was shortened by 3 bases and J by 0 bases, with 12 bases between the two germline ends. The CDR3 extends over 16 amino acids.

The chain employs TRBV7-2 and TRBJ1-2; 8 bases fit TRBD1. This CDR3 is 15 amino acids long. Germline V gene sequence: CDR1 SGHTA, CDR2 FQGNSA. V lost 4 bases and J lost 4; bases outside the gene matches: 8. The CDR3, as DNA: TGTGCCAGCAGCTCCGGACAGGGTGGGGGCTATGGCTACACCTTC. It codes for CASSSGQGGGYGYTF.

The CDR3 nucleotides read TGCAGCGTCCCGGGACAGGGGGCTCTTGAGCAGTTCTTC. As protein: CSVPGQGALEQFF. The V and J genes are TRBV29-1 and TRBJ2-1; TRBD1 agrees at 12 bases. V was clipped by 6 bases and J by 9 bases; unmatched bases: 6. Germline CDR1 and CDR2: SQVTM and ANQGSEA. This CDR3 is built from 13 residues.

The rearrangement joins TRBV2 to TRBJ2-5, with a weak D call TRBD1 (5 bases). Trimming removed 6 bases from V and 1 base from J, with 15 bases in between. CDR1 and CDR2 (germline): SNHLY, FYNNEI. The CDR3 runs to 15 residues. CDR3 sequence (DNA): TGTGCCAGCAGCACCCCCAGGGTAGCCCAAGAGACCCAGTACTTC. Residues: CASSTPRVAQETQYF.